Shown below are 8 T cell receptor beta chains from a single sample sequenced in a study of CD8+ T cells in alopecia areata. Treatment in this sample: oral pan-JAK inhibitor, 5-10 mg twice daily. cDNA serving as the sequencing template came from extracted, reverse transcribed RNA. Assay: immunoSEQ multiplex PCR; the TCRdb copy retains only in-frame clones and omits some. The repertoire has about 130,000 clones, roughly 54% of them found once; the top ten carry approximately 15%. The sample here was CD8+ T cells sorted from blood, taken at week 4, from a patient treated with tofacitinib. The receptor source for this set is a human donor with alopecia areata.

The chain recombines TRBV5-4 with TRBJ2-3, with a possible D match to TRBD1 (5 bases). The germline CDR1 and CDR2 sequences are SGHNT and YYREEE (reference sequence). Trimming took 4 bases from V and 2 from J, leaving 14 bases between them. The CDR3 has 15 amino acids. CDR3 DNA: TGTGCCAGCAGCCCCTCTAAGGGGCACACAGATACGCAGTATTTT. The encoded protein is CASSPSKGHTDTQYF.

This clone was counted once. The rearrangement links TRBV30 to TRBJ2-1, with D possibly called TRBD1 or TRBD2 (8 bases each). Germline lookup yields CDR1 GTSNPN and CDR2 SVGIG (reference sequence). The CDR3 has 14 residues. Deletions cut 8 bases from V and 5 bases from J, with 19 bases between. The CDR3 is CATRQGRGDNEQFF. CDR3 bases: TGTGCCACCCGACAGGGGCGGGGGGACAATGAGCAGTTCTTC.

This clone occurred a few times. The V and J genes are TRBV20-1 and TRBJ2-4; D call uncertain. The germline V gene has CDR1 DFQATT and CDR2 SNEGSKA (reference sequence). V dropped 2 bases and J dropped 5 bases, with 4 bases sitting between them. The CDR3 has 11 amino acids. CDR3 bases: TGCAGTGCTAGACGGCAAAACATTCAGTACTTC. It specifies CSARRQNIQYF.

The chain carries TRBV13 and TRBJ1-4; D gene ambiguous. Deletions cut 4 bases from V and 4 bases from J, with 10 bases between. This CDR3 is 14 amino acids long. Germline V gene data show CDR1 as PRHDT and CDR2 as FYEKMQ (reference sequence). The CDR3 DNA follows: TGTGCCAGCAGCTCAGGACCACTTAATGAAAAACTGTTTTTT. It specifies CASSSGPLNEKLFF.

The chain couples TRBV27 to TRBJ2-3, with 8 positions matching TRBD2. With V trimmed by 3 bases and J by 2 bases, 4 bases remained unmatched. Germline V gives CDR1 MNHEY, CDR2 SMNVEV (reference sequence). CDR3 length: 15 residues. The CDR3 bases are TGTGCCAGCAGTTTTAGCGGGATACACACAGATACGCAGTATTTT. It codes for CASSFSGIHTDTQYF.

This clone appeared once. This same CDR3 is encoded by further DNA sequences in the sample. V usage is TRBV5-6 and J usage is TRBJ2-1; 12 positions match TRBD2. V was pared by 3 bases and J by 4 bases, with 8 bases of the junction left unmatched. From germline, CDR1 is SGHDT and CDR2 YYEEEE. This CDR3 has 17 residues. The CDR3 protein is CASSSFAGTSGYNEQFF. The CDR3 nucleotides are TGTGCCAGCAGCTCATTCGCCGGGACTAGCGGGTACAATGAGCAGTTCTTC.

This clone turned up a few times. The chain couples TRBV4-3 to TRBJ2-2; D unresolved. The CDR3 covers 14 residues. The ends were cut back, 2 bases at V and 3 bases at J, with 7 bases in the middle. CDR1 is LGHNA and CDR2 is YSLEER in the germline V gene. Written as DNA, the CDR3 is TGCGCCAGCAGCCAACATCTAGACACCGGGGAGCTGTTTTTT. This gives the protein CASSQHLDTGELFF.

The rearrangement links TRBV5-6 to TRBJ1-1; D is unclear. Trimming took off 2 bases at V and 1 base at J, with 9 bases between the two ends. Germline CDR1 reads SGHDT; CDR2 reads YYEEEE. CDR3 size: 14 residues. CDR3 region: CASSFSWENTEAFF. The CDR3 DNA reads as TGTGCCAGCAGCTTCAGTTGGGAGAACACTGAAGCTTTCTTT.